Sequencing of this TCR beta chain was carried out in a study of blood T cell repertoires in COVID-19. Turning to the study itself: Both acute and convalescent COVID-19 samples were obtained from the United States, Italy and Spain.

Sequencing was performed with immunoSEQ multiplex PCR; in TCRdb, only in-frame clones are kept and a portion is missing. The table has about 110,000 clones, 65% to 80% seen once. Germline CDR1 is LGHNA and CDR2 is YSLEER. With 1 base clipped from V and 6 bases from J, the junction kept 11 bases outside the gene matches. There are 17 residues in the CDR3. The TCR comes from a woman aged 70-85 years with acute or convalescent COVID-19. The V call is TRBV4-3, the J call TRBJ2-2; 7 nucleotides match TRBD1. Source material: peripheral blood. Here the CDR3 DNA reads TGCGCCAGCAGCCAAGTGGCAACAGGGGTTCTCTCCGGGGAGCTGTTTTTT. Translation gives CASSQVATGVLSGELFF.